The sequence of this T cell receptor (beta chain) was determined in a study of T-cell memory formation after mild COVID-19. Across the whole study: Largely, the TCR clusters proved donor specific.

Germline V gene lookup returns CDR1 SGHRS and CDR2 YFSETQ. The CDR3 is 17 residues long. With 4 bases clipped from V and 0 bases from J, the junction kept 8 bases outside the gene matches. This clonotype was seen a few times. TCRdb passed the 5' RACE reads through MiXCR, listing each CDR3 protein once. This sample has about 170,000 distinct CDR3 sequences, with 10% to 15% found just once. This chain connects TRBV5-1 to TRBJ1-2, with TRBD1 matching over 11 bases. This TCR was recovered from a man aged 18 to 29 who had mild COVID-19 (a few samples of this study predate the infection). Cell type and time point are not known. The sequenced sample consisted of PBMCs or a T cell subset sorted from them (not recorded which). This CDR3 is CASSPGQGARANYGYTF. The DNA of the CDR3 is TGCGCCAGCAGCCCCGGACAGGGGGCGCGAGCTAACTATGGCTACACCTTC.